The 13 T cell receptor beta chains listed next were all sequenced from one sample in a study of early T cells in non-severe SARS-CoV-2 infection. TCRdb re-called the 5' RACE reads through MiXCR, storing one row per CDR3 protein. The sample holds 25,000 to 35,000 distinct CDR3 sequences, around 7% seen once. The material sequenced was whole blood. Receptors originate from an adult who was a healthcare worker with PCR-confirmed SARS-CoV-2 infection or an uninfected control (not recorded which).

This clonotype was detected a few times. J is TRBJ2-7 and V is TRBV20-1; D is uncertain. Trimming removed 3 bases at V and 5 bases at J, with 8 bases between. Per germline, CDR1 DFQATT and CDR2 SNEGSKA (reference sequence). The CDR3 has 11 residues. The CDR3: CSASPRDEQYF. DNA for the CDR3: TGCAGTGCTAGTCCCCGAGACGAGCAGTACTTC.

This clonotype occurred many times. The rearrangement joins TRBV7-3 to TRBJ2-7; the D call may be TRBD1 or TRBD2 (5 bases each). Looked up from germline, CDR1 is SGHTA and CDR2 is FQGTGA. The V end lost 5 bases, the J end lost 7 bases, and 15 bases lay between the germline ends. This CDR3 is built from 13 residues. The CDR3 loop reads CASSPGTKGEQYF. The CDR3 DNA follows: TGTGCCAGCAGCCCCGGGACCAAAGGAGAGCAGTACTTC.

This clonotype occurred a few times. The chain has TRBV18 and TRBJ2-7; D gene ambiguous. CDR1 and CDR2 (germline): KGHSH, LQKENI. V dropped 4 bases and J dropped 3 bases, with 7 bases sitting between them. The length of the CDR3 is 12 residues. CDR3 in amino acids: CASSRQDYEQYF. The CDR3 nucleotides read TGTGCCAGCTCACGACAAGACTACGAGCAGTACTTC.

This clonotype was seen more than once but under ten times. This chain uses TRBV24-1 with TRBJ2-6; 11 positions match TRBD1. The V gene's germline CDR1 is KGHDR and CDR2 SFDVKD. This CDR3 comprises 17 residues. V trimming: 3 bases; J trimming: 3 bases; junction bases outside the gene matches: 3. The CDR3 DNA is TGTGCCACCAGTGATGAGGACAGGGGGCTTGGGGCCAACGTCCTGACTTTC. Protein product: CATSDEDRGLGANVLTF.

The J gene is TRBJ2-3, the V gene TRBV28; no clear D gene. This CDR3 region has 15 residues. Germline V gives CDR1 MDHEN, CDR2 SYDVKM. V was clipped by 6 bases and J by 1 base, with 14 bases between them. The CDR3, as DNA: TGTGCCAGCAGCCAATCTAGGACCGGCACAGATACGCAGTATTTT. Protein product: CASSQSRTGTDTQYF.

In its sample, this clonotype was seen a few times. The chain has TRBV19 and TRBJ2-5, with 8 bases identical to TRBD1. The V gene's germline CDR1 is LNHDA and CDR2 SQIVND (reference sequence). This CDR3 region has 15 residues. CDR3 bases: TGTGCTTCTAACAGGGGGAACTTGTACCAAGAGACCCAGTACTTC. Amino acids: CASNRGNLYQETQYF.

The chain recombines TRBV15 with TRBJ2-5; the D is unclear. V was clipped by 5 bases and J by 2 bases, with 12 bases between them. This CDR3 region has 14 residues. The germline CDR1 and CDR2 sequences are LNHNV and YYDKDF (reference sequence). CDR3 nucleotide sequence: TGTGCCACCAGCCCTTTAGAGACTCAAGAGACCCAGTACTTC. This encodes CATSPLETQETQYF.

This clonotype was recorded only once. The rearrangement links TRBV3-1 to TRBJ2-7; perhaps TRBD1 as D (5 bases). V was trimmed by 4 bases and J by 4 bases, leaving 11 bases between them. The V gene's germline CDR1 is LGHDT and CDR2 YNNKEL (reference sequence). The CDR3 is 13 amino acids. The CDR3 reads CASSLSDKYEQYF. The CDR3 region has the DNA TGTGCCAGCAGCCTGTCGGACAAATACGAGCAGTACTTC.

The sample holds many counts of this clonotype. For the CDR3, the DNA is TGCAGTGGACGACAGGGTTGGAATCAGCCCCAGCATTTT. Translating it yields CSGRQGWNQPQHF. The rearrangement uses TRBV20-1 and TRBJ1-5; 7 nucleotides match TRBD1. The V gene end was trimmed by 7 bases and the J gene end by 4 bases; junction bases not matched to a gene: 7. The CDR3 runs to 13 residues. Germline V gives CDR1 DFQATT, CDR2 SNEGSKA (reference sequence).

This clonotype was counted many times. The chain's CDR3 is CSAGLFNEQFF. CDR3 DNA: TGCAGTGCTGGACTTTTCAATGAGCAGTTCTTC. The V call is TRBV20-1, the J call TRBJ2-1; a possible D gene is TRBD2 (5 bases). The CDR3 length is 11 residues. Trimming cost V 5 bases and J 6 bases, with 8 bases left between them. Germline assignment: CDR1 DFQATT and CDR2 SNEGSKA (reference sequence).

A few counts support this clonotype. The chain employs TRBV7-6 and TRBJ2-2; no definite D call. Germline V gene lookup returns CDR1 SGHVS and CDR2 FNYEAQ. With 0 bases removed from V and 6 bases from J, the gap between germline ends came to 5 bases. The CDR3 length is 13 residues. The CDR3 spells CASSLARAGELFF. CDR3 bases: TGTGCCAGCAGCTTAGCTCGAGCCGGGGAGCTGTTTTTT.

This clonotype was recorded at least ten times. CDR3 bases: TGTGCCAGCAGTGTACCGGGCAACAGTGAGCAGTTCTTC. Translated, it gives CASSVPGNSEQFF. V is TRBV25-1 and J is TRBJ2-1; D not certain. V was pared by 4 bases and J by 9 bases, with 13 bases between. The CDR3 runs 13 residues. Germline V gene data show CDR1 as MGHDK and CDR2 as SYGVNS.

The chain is built from TRBV11-2 and TRBJ2-2; tentative D call: TRBD2 (6 bases). Germline V lookup: CDR1 SGHAT, CDR2 FQNNGV. The V gene lost 3 bases and the J gene lost 1 base, with 18 bases spanning the gap. The CDR3 spans 18 residues. The CDR3 loop reads CASSFRRLAVGNTGELFF. The CDR3, as DNA: TGTGCCAGCAGCTTCAGAAGGTTAGCGGTCGGGAACACCGGGGAGCTGTTTTTT.